Listed below are T cell receptor beta chains from one sample, sequenced in a study of shared clonotypes between healthy human individuals. Assay used: immunoSEQ multiplex PCR; TCRdb lists only in-frame clones, some missing. The sample has about 2.1 million clones, roughly 95% seen once. Sequencing input: naive CD8+ T cells from PBMCs. The receptors were sampled from a man aged 18 to 29 in good health. Some clones in this sample may be carry-over from other donors' samples. The conserved cysteine and the conserved F or W are not part of the CDR3 here.

v_gene: TRBV27; j_gene: TRBJ2-7; CDR3aa: ASSLDQGSYEQY
v_gene: TRBV28; j_gene: TRBJ2-1; CDR3aa: ASTFGLAGVSYNEQF
v_gene: TRBV19; j_gene: TRBJ2-5; CDR3aa: ASSARGAGRETQY
v_gene: TRBV30; j_gene: TRBJ1-5; CDR3aa: AWRGGDRNQPQH
v_gene: TRBV5-4; j_gene: TRBJ2-1; CDR3aa: ASSHPQLGDNEQF
v_gene: TRBV9; j_gene: TRBJ1-5; CDR3aa: ASSVQGNSNQPQH
v_gene: TRBV9; j_gene: TRBJ2-3; CDR3aa: ASSYRYTDTQY
v_gene: TRBV7-9; j_gene: TRBJ1-3; CDR3aa: ASSPPLGNTIY
v_gene: TRBV19; j_gene: TRBJ2-7; CDR3aa: ASSIGVGGGAREQY
v_gene: TRBV7-9; j_gene: TRBJ2-2; CDR3aa: ASSLPKSPGQGVTGELF
v_gene: TRBV11-2; j_gene: TRBJ2-1; CDR3aa: ASSLYPSGSTDEQF
v_gene: TRBV14; j_gene: TRBJ1-2; CDR3aa: ASSQDRGLGDYGYT
v_gene: TRBV19; j_gene: TRBJ1-2; CDR3aa: ATISGEGYT
v_gene: TRBV6-5; j_gene: TRBJ2-1; CDR3aa: ASSLLAGSYNEQF
v_gene: TRBV15; j_gene: TRBJ2-5; CDR3aa: ATSIGLLETQY
v_gene: TRBV11-2; j_gene: TRBJ1-3; CDR3aa: ASSPILSGNTIY
v_gene: TRBV5-6; j_gene: TRBJ2-7; CDR3aa: ASSFQTEAYEQY
v_gene: TRBV27; j_gene: TRBJ1-2; CDR3aa: ASSLSGSGDGYT
v_gene: TRBV9; j_gene: TRBJ1-1; CDR3aa: ASNGVGGTEAF
v_gene: TRBV5-6; j_gene: TRBJ2-7; CDR3aa: ASSNFRDSRIDEQY
v_gene: TRBV6-5; j_gene: TRBJ1-2; CDR3aa: ASSPDPGAYGYT
v_gene: TRBV28; j_gene: TRBJ1-5; CDR3aa: ASSGGRNQPQH
v_gene: TRBV28; j_gene: TRBJ2-7; CDR3aa: AIGTGEGEQY
v_gene: TRBV9; j_gene: TRBJ1-1; CDR3aa: ASSVDDSMNTEAF
v_gene: TRBV4-2; j_gene: TRBJ2-3; CDR3aa: ASSQDLARGTDTQY
v_gene: TRBV13; j_gene: TRBJ2-1; CDR3aa: ASSSGLAGNYNEQF
v_gene: TRBV9; j_gene: TRBJ2-2; CDR3aa: ASSTRQGAGTGELF
v_gene: TRBV4-3; j_gene: TRBJ2-5; CDR3aa: ASSLLGDSQETQY
v_gene: TRBV27; j_gene: TRBJ2-7; CDR3aa: ASSLQFGDIYEQY
v_gene: TRBV7-9; j_gene: TRBJ2-1; CDR3aa: ASSLTRIYNEQF
v_gene: TRBV27; j_gene: TRBJ1-2; CDR3aa: ASSPRTANYGYT
v_gene: TRBV2; j_gene: TRBJ2-4; CDR3aa: ASGETTSDIQY
v_gene: TRBV9; j_gene: TRBJ2-5; CDR3aa: ASSLSARTQETQY
v_gene: TRBV7-3; j_gene: TRBJ2-1; CDR3aa: ASSLIGPGARNEQF
v_gene: TRBV7-9; j_gene: TRBJ1-1; CDR3aa: ASSGKQGVEAF
v_gene: TRBV7-9; j_gene: TRBJ1-6; CDR3aa: ASSLNSPLH
v_gene: TRBV7-8; j_gene: TRBJ2-5; CDR3aa: ASSSPWRAGQETQY
v_gene: TRBV9; j_gene: TRBJ1-1; CDR3aa: ASSRGRTNTEAF
v_gene: TRBV27; j_gene: TRBJ2-7; CDR3aa: ASSLERNYEQY
v_gene: TRBV7-3; j_gene: TRBJ2-1; CDR3aa: ASSSTGYNEQF
v_gene: TRBV9; j_gene: TRBJ2-5; CDR3aa: ASSVGSSGWETQY
v_gene: TRBV7-9; j_gene: TRBJ2-7; CDR3aa: ASSHRGQGPYEQY
v_gene: TRBV28; j_gene: TRBJ1-1; CDR3aa: ASSLLGNTEAF
v_gene: TRBV7-3; j_gene: TRBJ2-1; CDR3aa: ASSFRGSNEQF
v_gene: TRBV6-1; j_gene: TRBJ2-7; CDR3aa: ASSEDRGYEQY
v_gene: TRBV13; j_gene: TRBJ2-6; CDR3aa: ASSQSVSGANVLT